What follows describes a single T cell receptor beta chain. Its antigen is currently unknown. This sample was included in a study of OX40 agonist ivuxolimab in advanced cancers. Points from the study as a whole: By week 6 at 0.1 to 3.0 mg/kg, blood CD4+ and CD8+ T cells had expanded clonally.

The CDR3 runs 13 residues. CDR1 SGHAT and CDR2 FQNNGV come from the germline V gene. Trimming cost V 3 bases and J 2 bases, with 7 bases left between them. This table comes from immunoSEQ multiplex PCR, and its TCRdb copy is limited to in-frame clones, with some not included. Of 55,000 to 75,000 clones detected, about 89% appear once; the ten largest clones hold less than 5%. The TCR originated in an adult with an advanced solid tumor such as melanoma, head and neck, liver or kidney cancer. The V call is TRBV11-2, the J call TRBJ1-1; no reliable D call. Sequenced material: CD4+ or CD8+ T cells sorted from blood, taken in a trial of the OX40 agonist ivuxolimab. CDR3 DNA sequence: TGTGCCAGCAGCTTCAGCCCTAACACTGAAGCTTTCTTT. This translates into CASSFSPNTEAFF.